This TCR beta chain was identified during a study of Ad26.COV2.S vaccination and SARS-CoV-2 variants. Turning to the study itself: Donor got 5x10^10 or 1x10^11 viral particles of Ad26.COV2.S. Overall study findings and caveats: With respect to non-spike TCR breadth, vaccine and placebo recipients were similar. Measurements of TCR breadth and depth may have given underestimates of the total T cell responses. Spike-specific TCR breadth was greater after Ad26.COV2.S than placebo.

Sample treatment: approximately 18 received Ad26.COV2.S at low or high dose, single or two shots; about 5 received placebo; per-sample allocation not given. Collection of the samples took place on day 63 after the first injection of vaccine or placebo. This clone was found once. The target antigen is unknown. Profiling relied on immunoSEQ multiplex PCR, and the TCRdb table lists in-frame clones only, not all of them. The table has about 350,000 clones, roughly nine tenths seen once. Germline V CDR1 and CDR2: SGHTA, FQGNSA. The CDR3 spans 14 residues. Trimming took off 7 bases at V and 1 base at J, with 13 bases between the two ends.

The sequence came from a person aged 18-65 years who received the Ad26.COV2.S COVID-19 vaccine or a placebo. The source was peripheral blood, collected in a trial of Ad26.COV2.S vaccine versus placebo. The chain joins TRBV7-2 to TRBJ1-1; the D is unclear. The CDR3 reads CASTRPGGNTEAFF. The CDR3 DNA reads as TGTGCCAGCACCCGACCCGGTGGGAACACTGAAGCTTTCTTT.